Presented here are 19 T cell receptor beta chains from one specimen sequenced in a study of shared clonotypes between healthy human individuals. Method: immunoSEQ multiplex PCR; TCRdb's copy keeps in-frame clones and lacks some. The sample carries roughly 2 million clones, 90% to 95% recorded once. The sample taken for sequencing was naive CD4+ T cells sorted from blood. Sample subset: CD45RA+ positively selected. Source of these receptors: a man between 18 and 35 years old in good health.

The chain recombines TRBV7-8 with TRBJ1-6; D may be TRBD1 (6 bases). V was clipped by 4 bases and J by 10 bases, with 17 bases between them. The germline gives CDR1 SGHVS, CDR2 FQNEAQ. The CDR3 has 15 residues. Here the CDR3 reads CASSYRTESYSPLHF. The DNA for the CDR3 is TGTGCCAGCAGCTATAGGACAGAATCATACTCACCCCTCCACTTT.

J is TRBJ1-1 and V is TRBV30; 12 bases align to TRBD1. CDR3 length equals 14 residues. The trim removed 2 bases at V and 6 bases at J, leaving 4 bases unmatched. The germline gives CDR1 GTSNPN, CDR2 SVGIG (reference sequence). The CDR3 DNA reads TGTGCCTGGAGTCCCGGGACAGGGGGCTCTGAAGCTTTCTTT. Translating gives CAWSPGTGGSEAFF.

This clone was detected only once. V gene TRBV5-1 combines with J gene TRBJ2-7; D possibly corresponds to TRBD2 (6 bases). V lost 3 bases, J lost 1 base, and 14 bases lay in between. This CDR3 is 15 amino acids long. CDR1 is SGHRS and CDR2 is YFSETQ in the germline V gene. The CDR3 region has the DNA TGCGCCAGCAGCTACGGAGGGACCGCTTCCTACGAGCAGTACTTC. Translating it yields CASSYGGTASYEQYF. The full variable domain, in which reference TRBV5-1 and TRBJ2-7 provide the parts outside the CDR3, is KAGVTQTPRYLIKTRGQQVTLSCSPISGHRSVSWYQQTPGQGLQFLFEYFSETQRNKGNFPGRFSGRQFSNSRSEMNVSTLELGDSALYLCASSYGGTASYEQYFGPGTRLTVT.

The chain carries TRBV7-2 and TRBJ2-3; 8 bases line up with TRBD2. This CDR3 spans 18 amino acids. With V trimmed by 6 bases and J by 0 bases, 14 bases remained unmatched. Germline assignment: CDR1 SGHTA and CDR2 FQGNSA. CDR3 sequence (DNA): TGTGCCAGCAGTCCTCGGGGGGGCGGGAGCAAAAGCACAGATACGCAGTATTTT. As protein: CASSPRGGGSKSTDTQYF.

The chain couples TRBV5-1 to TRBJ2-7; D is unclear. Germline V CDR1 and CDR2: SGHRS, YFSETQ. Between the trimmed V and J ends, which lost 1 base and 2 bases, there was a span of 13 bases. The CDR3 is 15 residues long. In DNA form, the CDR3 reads TGCGCCAGCAGCTTGCGTCCGTCCTTACCCTACGAGCAGTACTTC. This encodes CASSLRPSLPYEQYF.

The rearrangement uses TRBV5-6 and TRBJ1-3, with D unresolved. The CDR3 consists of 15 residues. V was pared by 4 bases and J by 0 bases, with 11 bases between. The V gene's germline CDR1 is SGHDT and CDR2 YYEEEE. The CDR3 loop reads CASSPGQISGNTIYF. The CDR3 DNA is TGTGCCAGCAGCCCCGGGCAGATCTCTGGAAACACCATATATTTT.

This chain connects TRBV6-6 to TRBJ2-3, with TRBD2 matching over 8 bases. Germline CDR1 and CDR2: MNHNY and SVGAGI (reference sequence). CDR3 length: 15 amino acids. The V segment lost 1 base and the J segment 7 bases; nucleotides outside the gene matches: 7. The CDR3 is CASSYLSGSANTQYF. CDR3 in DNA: TGTGCCAGCAGTTACTTAAGCGGGAGCGCCAATACGCAGTATTTT.

In DNA, the CDR3 is TGTGCCAGCAGCGTGACTAGCGGGGGCGGGAACACCGGGGAGCTGTTTTTT. It is translated as CASSVTSGGGNTGELFF. V gene TRBV9 combines with J gene TRBJ2-2; 12 positions agree with TRBD2. CDR3 length: 17 amino acids. The V and J ends lost 2 bases and 1 base, in that order; junction bases with no gene match: 3. Germline V gene data show CDR1 as SGDLS and CDR2 as YYNGEE.

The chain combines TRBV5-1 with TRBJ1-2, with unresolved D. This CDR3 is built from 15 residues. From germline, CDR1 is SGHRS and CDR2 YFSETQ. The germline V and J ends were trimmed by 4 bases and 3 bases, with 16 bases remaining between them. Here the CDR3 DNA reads TGCGCCAGCAGCCCCTGGAGGGATTATGACTATGGCTACACCTTC. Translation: CASSPWRDYDYGYTF. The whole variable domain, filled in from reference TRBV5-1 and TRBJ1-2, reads KAGVTQTPRYLIKTRGQQVTLSCSPISGHRSVSWYQQTPGQGLQFLFEYFSETQRNKGNFPGRFSGRQFSNSRSEMNVSTLELGDSALYLCASSPWRDYDYGYTFGSGTRLTVV.

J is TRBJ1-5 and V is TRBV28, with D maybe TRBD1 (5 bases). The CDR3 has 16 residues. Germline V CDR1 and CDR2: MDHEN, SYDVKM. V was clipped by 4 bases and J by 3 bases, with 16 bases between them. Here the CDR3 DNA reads TGTGCCAGCAGTTCTGGGACGCGACTTATCAATCAGCCCCAGCATTTT. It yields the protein CASSSGTRLINQPQHF.

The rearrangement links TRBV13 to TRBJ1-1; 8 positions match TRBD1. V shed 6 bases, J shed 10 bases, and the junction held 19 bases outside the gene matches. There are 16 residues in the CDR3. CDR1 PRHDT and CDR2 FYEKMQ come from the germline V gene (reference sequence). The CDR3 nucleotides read TGTGCCAGCAGTCGTGTAAACCCGACGGGACAGGCACGAGCTTTCTTT. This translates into CASSRVNPTGQARAFF.

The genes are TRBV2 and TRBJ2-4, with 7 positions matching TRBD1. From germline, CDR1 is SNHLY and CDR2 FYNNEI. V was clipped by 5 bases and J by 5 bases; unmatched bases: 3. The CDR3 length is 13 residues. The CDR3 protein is CASSLGQENIQYF. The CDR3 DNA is TGTGCCAGCAGTCTTGGACAGGAAAACATTCAGTACTTC. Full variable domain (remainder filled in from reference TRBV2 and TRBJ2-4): EPEVTQTPSHQVTQMGQEVILRCVPISNHLYFYWYRQILGQKVEFLVSFYNNEISEKSEIFDDQFSVERPDGSNFTLKIRSTKLEDSAMYFCASSLGQENIQYFGAGTRLSVL.

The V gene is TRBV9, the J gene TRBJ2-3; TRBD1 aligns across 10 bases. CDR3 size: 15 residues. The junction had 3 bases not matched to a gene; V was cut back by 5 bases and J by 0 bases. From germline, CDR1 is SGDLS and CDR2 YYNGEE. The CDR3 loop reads CASSQTGGSTDTQYF. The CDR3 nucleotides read TGTGCCAGCAGTCAGACAGGGGGCAGCACAGATACGCAGTATTTT.

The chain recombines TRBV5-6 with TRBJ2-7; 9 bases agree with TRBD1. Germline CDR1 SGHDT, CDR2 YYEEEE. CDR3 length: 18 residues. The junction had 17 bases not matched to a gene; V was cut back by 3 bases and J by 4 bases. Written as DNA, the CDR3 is TGTGCCAGCAGCTCCGGGACAGGGATATCGTTTGCAGGTTACGAGCAGTACTTC. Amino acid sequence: CASSSGTGISFAGYEQYF.

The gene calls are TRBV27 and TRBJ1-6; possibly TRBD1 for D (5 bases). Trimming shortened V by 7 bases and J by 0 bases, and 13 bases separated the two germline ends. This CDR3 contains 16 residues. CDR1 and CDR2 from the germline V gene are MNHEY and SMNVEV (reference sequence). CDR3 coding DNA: TGTGCCAGCAACATGGGGGGGGGCTCCTATAATTCACCCCTCCACTTT. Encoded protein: CASNMGGGSYNSPLHF.

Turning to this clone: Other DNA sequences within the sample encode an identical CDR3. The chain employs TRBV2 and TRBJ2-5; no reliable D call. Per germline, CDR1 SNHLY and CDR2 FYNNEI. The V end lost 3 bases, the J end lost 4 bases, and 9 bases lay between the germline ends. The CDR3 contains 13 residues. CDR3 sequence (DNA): TGTGCCAGCAGTGAGCGAAGAGGAGAGACCCAGTACTTC. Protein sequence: CASSERRGETQYF.

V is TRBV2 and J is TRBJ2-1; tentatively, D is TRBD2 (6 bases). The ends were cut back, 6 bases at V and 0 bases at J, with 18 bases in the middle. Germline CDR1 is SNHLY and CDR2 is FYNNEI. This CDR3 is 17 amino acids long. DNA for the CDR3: TGTGCCAGCAGATCTGCCACGGGACTCAGCTCCTACAATGAGCAGTTCTTC. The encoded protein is CASRSATGLSSYNEQFF.

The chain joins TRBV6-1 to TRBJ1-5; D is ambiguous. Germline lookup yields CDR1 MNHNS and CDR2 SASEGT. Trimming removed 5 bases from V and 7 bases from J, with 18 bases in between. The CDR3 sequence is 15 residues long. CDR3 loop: CASSPSGIFNQPQHF. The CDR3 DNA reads TGTGCCAGCAGTCCCTCGGGTATTTTCAACCAGCCCCAGCATTTT.

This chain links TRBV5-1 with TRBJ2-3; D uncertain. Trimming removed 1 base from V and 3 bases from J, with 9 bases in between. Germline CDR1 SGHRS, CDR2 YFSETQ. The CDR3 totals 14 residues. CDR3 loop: CASSLSPPTDTQYF. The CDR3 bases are TGCGCCAGCAGCTTGAGTCCCCCTACAGATACGCAGTATTTT.